The entry below describes one T cell receptor beta chain. The CDR3 is 16 amino acids. V was clipped by 6 bases and J by 3 bases, with 18 bases between them. Per germline, CDR1 ENHRY and CDR2 SYGVKD. This sample is drawn from a study of blood T cell repertoires in COVID-19. Study-wide background: Collection of acute and convalescent COVID-19 samples took place in the United States, Italy and Spain. Sample material is recorded as cDNA or gDNA derived from T cells, B-cell-depleted T cells, or PBMCs.

As handled by the study authors: Nucleated cell number was recorded as an estimate derived from reference gene primer amplification. Data came from immunoSEQ multiplex PCR; TCRdb stores just in-frame clones and leaves some out. The V and J calls and clone size come from that table; D and trimming were worked out from the DNA. The sample includes roughly 90,000 clones, 89% of them seen just once. Sequencing input: peripheral blood. This receptor was taken from an elderly woman with active COVID-19. The J gene is TRBJ2-4, the V gene TRBV10-3; D is perhaps TRBD2 (6 bases). The CDR3 protein is CAISDIPSRGKNIQYF. DNA for the CDR3: TGTGCCATCAGCGATATCCCCTCGCGGGGCAAAAACATTCAGTACTTC.